Ten or more counts support the clone carrying this T cell receptor (beta chain). No antigen is known for it. Amplified TCR beta CDR3 regions came from RNA transcripts. First-round RT-PCR with HTBI primers amplified the TCR CDR3 region. TCRdb itself ran the multiplex PCR reads through MiXCR, one entry per CDR3 protein. Among 250,000 to 300,000 distinct CDR3 sequences listed, about an eighth were seen once. Trimming removed 6 bases from V and 2 bases from J, with 11 bases in between. CDR1 is SQVTM, CDR2 ANQGSEA, per germline. The CDR3 consists of 12 residues. The sample belongs to a study of T cells in Graves' hyperthyroidism and ophthalmopathy. General study results and limits: Most thyroid clonotypes expanded above 0.001 appeared in blood too.

Uncontrolled infection, other autoimmune disease, pregnancy or lactation led to exclusion. Together with thyroid ultrasound, orbital computed tomography, serum thyroxine and TRAb, clinical symptoms were used for diagnoses. The rearrangement links TRBV29-1 to TRBJ2-7; a possible D gene is TRBD1 (6 bases). This TCR came from a woman in her twenties or thirties with Graves' hyperthyroidism that later progressed to Graves' ophthalmopathy. The sequencing input was blood. This chain's CDR3 is CSVIQGAYEQYF. CDR3 DNA: TGCAGCGTAATACAGGGTGCCTACGAGCAGTACTTC.